The 5 T cell receptor beta chains below come from one sample, sequenced in a study of cytomegalovirus exposure and HLA in healthy donors. Primers for the PCR totalled 60 Vbeta and 13 Jbeta. Sequencing used immunoSEQ multiplex PCR; TCRdb keeps in-frame clones, though not all of them. The table includes about 180,000 clones, about 79% detected once. Specimen: PBMCs. The receptor set was obtained from a man aged 40-50 years in good health and CMV-seropositive.

As regards this clone: The junction differs from germline at one of its ends, possibly a read error. This chain uses TRBV12-5 with TRBJ2-6; tentative D call: TRBD1 (6 bases). Germline V CDR1 and CDR2: LGHNT, FRNRAP. The CDR3 is made up of 11 amino acids. CDR3 amino acids: CASGIDRSVAF. CDR3 coding DNA: TGTGCTAGTGGCATTGACAGGTCCGTGGCTTTC.

This clone was seen only once. The CDR3 sequence is CASSVAGVAEAFF. In DNA form, the CDR3 reads TGTGCCAGCAGCGTAGCGGGAGTAGCCGAAGCTTTCTTT. The chain has TRBV9 and TRBJ1-1; no clear D gene. CDR3 size: 13 residues. Germline V CDR1 and CDR2: SGDLS, YYNGEE. With 0 bases removed from V and 8 bases from J, the gap between germline ends came to 11 bases.

As to this clone: The junction departs from germline at one end; a sequencing error may be responsible. The gene calls are TRBV5-1 and TRBJ2-6; D possibly corresponds to TRBD1 (5 bases). The CDR3 is 15 amino acids. Germline V gives CDR1 SGHRS, CDR2 YFSETQ. This chain's CDR3 is CASSSYLSGANGLTF. The CDR3 DNA follows: TGCGCCAGCAGCTCCTACCTCTCTGGGGCCAACGGCCTGACTTTC.

This chain connects TRBV7-9 to TRBJ2-5, with TRBD1 as a possible D gene (6 bases). Trimming pared 0 bases from V and 5 bases from J, leaving 19 bases between. Germline V gene sequence: CDR1 SEHNR, CDR2 FQNEAQ (reference sequence). This CDR3 contains 17 residues. The CDR3 loop reads CASSLAAGGPMRETQYF. The CDR3 DNA sequence: TGTGCCAGCAGCTTAGCTGCTGGGGGCCCTATGAGGGAGACCCAGTACTTC.

This chain uses TRBV7-2 with TRBJ2-1; TRBD2 agrees at 13 bases. Germline V gene sequence: CDR1 SGHTA, CDR2 FQGNSA. Unmatched junction bases numbered 11, after V lost 5 bases and J lost 4 bases. The CDR3 runs 18 residues. CDR3: CASSRTPGTSGIYNEQFF. The CDR3 bases are TGTGCCAGCAGCCGAACGCCCGGGACTAGCGGGATTTACAATGAGCAGTTCTTC.